The T cell receptor beta chain under discussion was sequenced for a study of identical twins. This clonotype occurred many times. TCRdb ran MiXCR on the 5' RACE reads and lists one entry per CDR3 protein. The sample records about 100,000 distinct CDR3 sequences, 5.5% to 7% being singletons. Trimming shortened V by 4 bases and J by 2 bases, and 6 bases separated the two germline ends. CDR1 and CDR2 (germline): ENHRY, SYGVKD. The CDR3 length is 13 residues. Sample: memory T cells sorted from blood. This clonotype was obtained from a woman aged 50 to 60 in good health. This sequence joins TRBV10-3 and TRBJ1-5, with D hard to call. The DNA for the CDR3 is TGTGCCATCAGTGGGTCCGGCAATCAGCCCCAGCATTTT. Protein product: CAISGSGNQPQHF.